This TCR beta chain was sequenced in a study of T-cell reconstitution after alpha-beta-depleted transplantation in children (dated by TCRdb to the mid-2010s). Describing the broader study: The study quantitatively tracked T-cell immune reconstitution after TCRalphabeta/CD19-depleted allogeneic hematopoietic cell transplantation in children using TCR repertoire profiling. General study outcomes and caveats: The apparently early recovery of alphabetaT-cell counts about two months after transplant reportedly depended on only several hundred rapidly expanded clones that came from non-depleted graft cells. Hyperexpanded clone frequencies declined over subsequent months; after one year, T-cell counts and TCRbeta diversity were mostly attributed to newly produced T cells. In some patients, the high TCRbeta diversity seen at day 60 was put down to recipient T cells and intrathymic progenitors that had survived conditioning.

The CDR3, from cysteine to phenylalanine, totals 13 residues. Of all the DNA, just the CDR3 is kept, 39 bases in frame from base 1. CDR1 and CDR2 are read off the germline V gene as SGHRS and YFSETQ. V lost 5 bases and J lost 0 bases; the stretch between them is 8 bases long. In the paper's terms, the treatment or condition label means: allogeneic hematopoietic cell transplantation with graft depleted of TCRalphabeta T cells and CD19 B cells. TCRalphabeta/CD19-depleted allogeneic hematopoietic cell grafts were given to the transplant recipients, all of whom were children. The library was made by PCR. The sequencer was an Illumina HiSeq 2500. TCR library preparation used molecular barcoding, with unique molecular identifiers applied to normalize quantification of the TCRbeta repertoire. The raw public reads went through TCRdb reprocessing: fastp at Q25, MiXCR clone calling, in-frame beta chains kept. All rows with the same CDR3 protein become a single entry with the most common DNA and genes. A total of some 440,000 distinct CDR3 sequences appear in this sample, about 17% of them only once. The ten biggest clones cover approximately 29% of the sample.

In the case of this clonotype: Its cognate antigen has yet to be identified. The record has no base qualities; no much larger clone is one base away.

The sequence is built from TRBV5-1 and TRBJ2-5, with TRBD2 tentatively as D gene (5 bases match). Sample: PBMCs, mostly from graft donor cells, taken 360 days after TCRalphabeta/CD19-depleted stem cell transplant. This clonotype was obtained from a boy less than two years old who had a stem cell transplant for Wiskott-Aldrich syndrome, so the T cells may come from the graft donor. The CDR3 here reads CASRDSNQETQYF. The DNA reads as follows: TGCGCCAGCAGGGACTCTAACCAAGAGACCCAGTACTTC. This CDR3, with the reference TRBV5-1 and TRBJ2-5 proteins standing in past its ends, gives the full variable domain KAGVTQTPRYLIKTRGQQVTLSCSPISGHRSVSWYQQTPGQGLQFLFEYFSETQRNKGNFPGRFSGRQFSNSRSEMNVSTLELGDSALYLCASRDSNQETQYFGPGTRLLVL.